The rows below give T cell receptor beta chains drawn from one sample of a study of shared clonotypes between healthy human individuals. TCRdb's copy holds only in-frame clones and misses some; the assay was immunoSEQ multiplex PCR. The data contain about 680,000 clones, roughly 70% of them seen just once; the ten biggest clones take up roughly 1.7%. Sequenced: memory CD4+ T cells sorted from blood. The receptors stem from a woman in her 30s in good health. Each CDR3 is given with its conserved first and last residue. Fields, in order: clone size, D gene, V gene, CDR3 length, J gene, CDR3 DNA, CDR3 protein. The D gene is left open where the match is weak. Not every row has a clone size; where given, it reads once, few, many or a size class.

size: NA; D: NA; V: TRBV2; length: 15; J: TRBJ2-7; DNA: TGTGCCAGCATCCCTCTTGGCACCCAATCCTACGAGCAGTACTTC; CDR3: CASIPLGTQSYEQYF
size: once; D: NA; V: TRBV5-1; length: 17; J: TRBJ2-1; DNA: TGCGCCAGCAGCTTGGGAGCCGGGACGAAGTTCTACAATGAGCAGTTCTTC; CDR3: CASSLGAGTKFYNEQFF
size: NA; D: NA; V: TRBV9; length: 16; J: TRBJ2-3; DNA: TGTGCCAGCAGCGCTACCGGGACCTACTGGACAGATACGCAGTATTTT; CDR3: CASSATGTYWTDTQYF
size: NA; D: TRBD2; V: TRBV5-1; length: 15; J: TRBJ2-1; DNA: TGCGCCAGCAGCTTTATAGCGGGATCCTACAATGAGCAGTTCTTC; CDR3: CASSFIAGSYNEQFF
size: few; D: NA; V: TRBV6-5; length: 14; J: TRBJ1-1; DNA: TGTGCCAGCAGTTACGGGGGAAGGGTTACTGAAGCTTTCTTT; CDR3: CASSYGGRVTEAFF
size: NA; D: NA; V: TRBV5-1; length: 16; J: TRBJ1-2; DNA: TGCGCCAGCAGCTTGGCCCGGGGCAGGGAATACTATGGCTACACCTTC; CDR3: CASSLARGREYYGYTF
size: NA; D: TRBD1; V: TRBV7-2; length: 16; J: TRBJ2-7; DNA: TGTGCCAGCAGCTTAGACGCCGGGACAGGGGCTGACGAGCAGTACTTC; CDR3: CASSLDAGTGADEQYF
size: many; D: NA; V: TRBV11-2; length: 14; J: TRBJ1-1; DNA: TGTGCCAGCAGCCTATCACGCGTGAACACTGAAGCTTTCTTT; CDR3: CASSLSRVNTEAFF
size: NA; D: NA; V: TRBV30; length: 13; J: TRBJ1-4; DNA: TGTGCCTGGAGTGCGGTACGTGGGGAAAAACTGTTTTTT; CDR3: CAWSAVRGEKLFF
size: NA; D: NA; V: TRBV18; length: 14; J: TRBJ2-7; DNA: TGTGCCAGCTCACTTTCGGGGGGCGCCTACGAGCAGTACTTC; CDR3: CASSLSGGAYEQYF
size: NA; D: NA; V: TRBV30; length: 13; J: TRBJ2-7; DNA: TGTGCCTGGAGGACGGGATCCTCCTACGAGCAGTACTTC; CDR3: CAWRTGSSYEQYF
size: NA; D: TRBD2; V: TRBV12-5; length: 16; J: TRBJ2-1; DNA: TGTGCTAGTGGTAAAGGGACTAGCGGGAGGGCCATTGAGCAGTTCTTC; CDR3: CASGKGTSGRAIEQFF
size: NA; D: NA; V: TRBV6-5; length: 16; J: TRBJ2-3; DNA: TGTGCCAGCAGTTCCAGGGGTGGGAGGGAGACAGATACGCAGTATTTT; CDR3: CASSSRGGRETDTQYF
size: NA; D: NA; V: TRBV7-9; length: 14; J: TRBJ1-1; DNA: TGTGCCAGCAGCCCGTGGGACGGGAACACTGAAGCTTTCTTT; CDR3: CASSPWDGNTEAFF
size: NA; D: NA; V: TRBV4-1; length: 13; J: TRBJ1-5; DNA: TGCGCCAGCAGCCCTTATACCCTGCCGCCCCAGCATTTT; CDR3: CASSPYTLPPQHF
size: NA; D: NA; V: TRBV5-1; length: 14; J: TRBJ2-5; DNA: TGCGCAGTCTCCCGCGGCGGGATTCAAGAGACCCAGTACTTC; CDR3: CAVSRGGIQETQYF
size: NA; D: NA; V: TRBV19; length: 16; J: TRBJ1-2; DNA: TGTGCCAGTAGTATAGGTCGTCGACGGGCAAACTATGGCTACACCTTC; CDR3: CASSIGRRRANYGYTF
size: NA; D: NA; V: TRBV5-7; length: 14; J: TRBJ2-7; DNA: TGTGCCAGCAGCCCAGGGGATCCTACCTACGAGCAGTACTTC; CDR3: CASSPGDPTYEQYF
size: NA; D: TRBD2; V: TRBV7-2; length: 16; J: TRBJ2-1; DNA: TGTGCCAGCAGCAAAAGGGCCAGCGGGGCATACAATGAGCAGTTCTTC; CDR3: CASSKRASGAYNEQFF
size: many; D: TRBD2; V: TRBV11-2; length: 15; J: TRBJ2-7; DNA: TGTGCCAGCACTCGTTCTAGCGGGAGCCAGGGCGAGCAGTACTTC; CDR3: CASTRSSGSQGEQYF
size: NA; D: NA; V: TRBV11-2; length: 14; J: TRBJ2-7; DNA: TGTGCCAGCAGTACCGGGTCCCCCCTATACGAGCAGTACTTC; CDR3: CASSTGSPLYEQYF
size: NA; D: NA; V: TRBV5-5; length: 15; J: TRBJ1-1; DNA: TGTGCCAGCAGCAGGCAGGGCAACATGAACACTGAAGCTTTCTTT; CDR3: CASSRQGNMNTEAFF
size: NA; D: NA; V: TRBV6-5; length: 15; J: TRBJ2-1; DNA: TGTGCCAGCAGTTACTCGTTTCAAGGAGCGGGTGAGCAGTTCTTC; CDR3: CASSYSFQGAGEQFF
size: NA; D: TRBD1; V: TRBV10-3; length: 13; J: TRBJ1-2; DNA: TGTGCCATCCGCGACGTCAGACAGGGAGGCTACACCTTC; CDR3: CAIRDVRQGGYTF
size: once; D: NA; V: TRBV5-6; length: 15; J: TRBJ2-5; DNA: TGTGCCAGCAGCTTGTATGGGGCTCCGCAGGAGACCCAGTACTTC; CDR3: CASSLYGAPQETQYF
size: NA; D: TRBD1; V: TRBV7-6; length: 17; J: TRBJ2-1; DNA: TGTGCCAGCAGCTTGAGACAGGGCTCCAGCTCCTACAATGAGCAGTTCTTC; CDR3: CASSLRQGSSSYNEQFF
size: NA; D: NA; V: TRBV15; length: 15; J: TRBJ2-7; DNA: TGTGCCACCAGCACCTACGGGGGCTTAAACTACGAGCAGTACTTC; CDR3: CATSTYGGLNYEQYF
size: NA; D: NA; V: TRBV30; length: 13; J: TRBJ1-2; DNA: TGTGCCTGGAAATCAACAGGCATCTATGGCTACACCTTC; CDR3: CAWKSTGIYGYTF
size: many; D: NA; V: TRBV14; length: 13; J: TRBJ1-3; DNA: TGTGCCAGCAGCCTGGCAGGGGAAAACACCATATATTTT; CDR3: CASSLAGENTIYF
size: many; D: TRBD1; V: TRBV6-5; length: 13; J: TRBJ2-2; DNA: TGTATTTCCCGCAGGGGGTTAGCCGGGGAGCTGTTTTTT; CDR3: CISRRGLAGELFF
size: NA; D: NA; V: TRBV29-1; length: 14; J: TRBJ1-6; DNA: TGCAGCGTGGGAGACGGAGACTATAATTCACCCCTCCACTTT; CDR3: CSVGDGDYNSPLHF
size: NA; D: NA; V: TRBV6-1; length: 14; J: TRBJ1-2; DNA: TGTGCCAGTCTTGCCGGGTCTCACCGATATGGCTACACCTTC; CDR3: CASLAGSHRYGYTF
size: few; D: TRBD2; V: TRBV5-1; length: 15; J: TRBJ2-1; DNA: TGCGCCAGCAGCTTGTCTAGCGGAAATTACAATGAGCAGTTCTTC; CDR3: CASSLSSGNYNEQFF
size: few; D: TRBD1; V: TRBV5-1; length: 17; J: TRBJ2-2; DNA: TGCGCCAGCACCAGGACAGGGGGTCCCTCTCGGACCGGGGAGCTGTTTTTT; CDR3: CASTRTGGPSRTGELFF
size: NA; D: TRBD2; V: TRBV11-3; length: 15; J: TRBJ2-3; DNA: TGTGCCAGCAGCTTTGGACTAGCGGGCACAGATACGCAGTATTTT; CDR3: CASSFGLAGTDTQYF
size: NA; D: NA; V: TRBV28; length: 13; J: TRBJ2-7; DNA: TGTGCCAGCAGGGGGGGCCCCTCCTACGAGCAGTACTTC; CDR3: CASRGGPSYEQYF
size: NA; D: NA; V: TRBV11-1; length: 13; J: TRBJ1-3; DNA: TGTGCCAGCAGCTTAGACCAGGGAAACACCATATATTTT; CDR3: CASSLDQGNTIYF
size: NA; D: NA; V: TRBV11-2; length: 17; J: TRBJ2-3; DNA: TGTGCCAGCAGCTTAGAAGGACTCGCAACCTTCACAGATACGCAGTATTTT; CDR3: CASSLEGLATFTDTQYF
size: NA; D: NA; V: TRBV10-3; length: 12; J: TRBJ2-7; DNA: TGTGCCATCAGTGAGATGCACTACGAGCAGTACTTC; CDR3: CAISEMHYEQYF
size: NA; D: TRBD2; V: TRBV7-8; length: 14; J: TRBJ2-7; DNA: TGTGCCAGCAGCTTTTACGGGACGGGAGGCGAGCAGTACTTC; CDR3: CASSFYGTGGEQYF
size: NA; D: NA; V: TRBV18; length: 15; J: TRBJ1-3; DNA: TGTGCCAGCTCACCAGTAAAGGGATCTGGAAACACCATATATTTT; CDR3: CASSPVKGSGNTIYF